Below are 26 T cell receptor beta chains sequenced from a single sample in a study of blood T cell repertoires in COVID-19. Sequenced by immunoSEQ multiplex PCR; TCRdb stores in-frame clones only, minus some. The sample includes roughly 290,000 clones, about 82% of them seen just once. Source material: peripheral blood. All receptors come from a woman aged 45-60 years with active or convalescent COVID-19.

In this sample, this clone turned up many times. The gene calls are TRBV5-1 and TRBJ2-3, with D uncertain. The CDR3 is 15 residues long. The germline gives CDR1 SGHRS, CDR2 YFSETQ. V shed 6 bases and J shed 1 base, with 15 bases lying between them. CDR3 in amino acids: CASTPNIAGTDTQYF. The CDR3 region has the DNA TGCGCCAGCACCCCCAATATAGCCGGCACAGATACGCAGTATTTT. Together with reference TRBV5-1 and TRBJ2-3, the CDR3 gives the full variable domain: KAGVTQTPRYLIKTRGQQVTLSCSPISGHRSVSWYQQTPGQGLQFLFEYFSETQRNKGNFPGRFSGRQFSNSRSEMNVSTLELGDSALYLCASTPNIAGTDTQYFGPGTRLTVL.

This chain connects TRBV18 to TRBJ2-1, with 8 nucleotides matching TRBD1. The CDR3 length is 16 residues. Trimming removed 2 bases from V and 6 bases from J; junction bases left unmatched: 9. Germline lookup yields CDR1 KGHSH and CDR2 LQKENI. The CDR3 DNA sequence: TGTGCCAGCTCACCAATGAGCGGACAGGGCCTCAATGAGCAGTTCTTC. It codes for CASSPMSGQGLNEQFF.

J is TRBJ2-3 and V is TRBV21-1; the table's TRBD2 call for D was not verified on the DNA. TRBV21-1 is a pseudogene. The CDR3 totals 15 residues. In DNA, the CDR3 is TGTGCCAGCAGCACAGCAGGAGCCCGCACAGATACGCAGTATTTT. Translation gives CASSTAGARTDTQYF.

V gene TRBV4-1 combines with J gene TRBJ2-2; D possibly corresponds to TRBD2 (6 bases). CDR1 is MGHRA, CDR2 YSYEKL, per germline. The CDR3 extends over 17 amino acids. Trimming stripped 1 base from V and 0 bases from J, with 12 bases between. The CDR3 DNA is TGCGCCAGCAGCCAAGCTCCTGGGGAGGCGAACACCGGGGAGCTGTTTTTT. This gives the protein CASSQAPGEANTGELFF.

The CDR3 nucleotides read TGCGCCAGCAGTGATCAGGGCCTACTTTATAGCAATCAGCCCCAGCATTTT. This codes for CASSDQGLLYSNQPQHF. J is TRBJ1-5 and V is TRBV10-2; TRBD1 is a possible D gene (5 bases). The germline V gene has CDR1 WSHSY and CDR2 SAAADI. This CDR3 is 17 amino acids long. With 3 bases removed from V and 0 bases from J, the gap between germline ends came to 15 bases.

In this sample, this clone turned up once. The same CDR3 also results from other DNA sequences found in this sample. The chain combines TRBV28 with TRBJ1-5; tentatively, D is TRBD1 (5 bases). Germline V gene lookup returns CDR1 MDHEN and CDR2 SYDVKM. The CDR3 extends over 14 amino acids. V lost 2 bases and J lost 1, with 6 bases in between. CDR3 in amino acids: CASSLGGSNQPQHF. CDR3 DNA: TGTGCCAGCAGTTTAGGGGGGAGCAATCAGCCCCAGCATTTT.

The genes are TRBV7-9 and TRBJ1-6, with a weak D call TRBD1 (6 bases). The V end was cut by 4 bases, the J end by 13 bases, with 23 bases between. The CDR3 covers 16 residues. CDR1 is SEHNR, CDR2 FQNEAQ, per germline (reference sequence). CDR3 residues: CASSSSRVGARRPLHF. The CDR3 coding sequence is TGTGCCAGCAGCTCTTCACGGGTGGGGGCGAGAAGGCCCCTCCACTTT.

This clone was picked up one time. J is TRBJ1-1 and V is TRBV19, with 10 bases identical to TRBD1. Trimming at V came to 4 bases and at J to 4 bases, leaving 6 bases not matched to a gene. Germline CDR1 LNHDA, CDR2 SQIVND (reference sequence). This CDR3 has 15 amino acids. DNA of the CDR3: TGTGCCAGTAGTAACCCAGGACAGGGGGGCACTGAAGCTTTCTTT. Translating gives CASSNPGQGGTEAFF.

The J gene is TRBJ2-1, the V gene TRBV3-1 (or the pseudogene TRBV3-2); 7 bases match TRBD1. Unmatched junction bases numbered 10, after V lost 2 bases and J lost 15 bases. This CDR3 is built from 13 residues. The germline V gene encodes CDR1 LGHDT and CDR2 YNNKEL (reference sequence). CDR3 residues: CASSQRGQPRWFF. Here the CDR3 DNA reads TGTGCCAGCAGCCAACGGGGACAGCCTAGGTGGTTCTTC.

This clone came up a few times. The genes are TRBV10-3 and TRBJ2-7; the match to TRBD1 covers 7 bases. This CDR3 is 14 amino acids long. Germline CDR1 reads ENHRY; CDR2 reads SYGVKD. V lost 4 bases, J lost 1 base, and 4 bases stayed unmatched. The CDR3 loop reads CAISGPGQSYEQYF. The CDR3 nucleotides read TGTGCCATCAGTGGGCCGGGACAGTCCTACGAGCAGTACTTC.

The V and J genes are TRBV5-4 and TRBJ2-3; TRBD2 matches 11 bases. The CDR3 has 18 amino acids. Trimming cost V 4 bases and J 4 bases; bases outside gene matches: 14. Germline V gives CDR1 SGHNT, CDR2 YYREEE (reference sequence). The CDR3 DNA reads as TGTGCCAGCAGCCGGACCCTGACTAGCGGGACTTTTTCAGATACGCAGTATTTT. Amino acids: CASSRTLTSGTFSDTQYF. The complete variable domain, with remaining parts taken from reference TRBV5-4 and TRBJ2-3, reads ETGVTQSPTHLIKTRGQQVTLRCSSQSGHNTVSWYQQALGQGPQFIFQYYREEENGRGNFPPRFSGLQFPNYSSELNVNALELDDSALYLCASSRTLTSGTFSDTQYFGPGTRLTVL.

The chain couples TRBV18 to TRBJ2-7, with 9 positions matching TRBD1. V shed 5 bases, J shed 6 bases, and the junction held 8 bases outside the gene matches. The CDR3 extends over 14 amino acids. Germline V gives CDR1 KGHSH, CDR2 LQKENI. CDR3 DNA sequence: TGTGCCAGCTCAGCCGGGACAGGGCCCCTCGAGCAGTACTTC. Residues: CASSAGTGPLEQYF.

V and J are TRBV28 and TRBJ2-5; D is possibly TRBD1 (6 bases). The germline gives CDR1 MDHEN, CDR2 SYDVKM. This CDR3 spans 12 amino acids. The V and J ends lost 3 bases and 7 bases respectively, with 9 bases between them. CDR3 nucleotide sequence: TGTGCCAGCAGTTTTCGAGGGGGGACCCAGTACTTC. Protein: CASSFRGGTQYF.

V gene TRBV19 combines with J gene TRBJ1-2, with TRBD1 matching over 7 bases. Trimming took 4 bases from V and 0 from J; bases not matched to a gene: 5. The CDR3 totals 15 residues. The germline CDR1 and CDR2 sequences are LNHDA and SQIVND (reference sequence). The CDR3 coding sequence is TGTGCCAGTAGTACCGACAGGGACGCTAACTATGGCTACACCTTC. Amino acids: CASSTDRDANYGYTF.

This clone was counted once. The V and J genes are TRBV19 and TRBJ2-7; 7 nucleotides match TRBD2. Germline V gene lookup returns CDR1 LNHDA and CDR2 SQIVND (reference sequence). This CDR3 contains 16 residues. The V segment lost 5 bases and the J segment 2 bases; nucleotides outside the gene matches: 12. This CDR3 is CASSPTLAVRAYEQYF. CDR3 coding DNA: TGTGCCAGTAGTCCGACGCTAGCGGTCCGAGCCTACGAGCAGTACTTC.

V gene TRBV7-2 combines with J gene TRBJ2-1, with 8 bases lining up with TRBD2. The CDR3 has 16 amino acids. From germline, CDR1 is SGHTA and CDR2 FQGNSA. The V and J ends lost 1 base and 5 bases, in that order; junction bases with no gene match: 7. The CDR3 is CASSLGPGGPDNEQFF. CDR3 nucleotides: TGTGCCAGCAGCTTAGGGCCGGGAGGGCCTGACAATGAGCAGTTCTTC.

V gene TRBV6-5 combines with J gene TRBJ2-1; D call uncertain. V dropped 6 bases and J dropped 7 bases, with 13 bases sitting between them. CDR1 and CDR2 from the germline V gene are MNHEY and SVGAGI. The CDR3 contains 13 residues. In DNA form, the CDR3 reads TGTGCCAGCAGATACCTAGTAGGTAATGAGCAGTTCTTC. It translates to CASRYLVGNEQFF.

The rearrangement uses TRBV19 and TRBJ1-4; D gene ambiguous. The germline gives CDR1 LNHDA, CDR2 SQIVND (reference sequence). Trimming took off 4 bases at V and 7 bases at J, with 7 bases between the two ends. The CDR3 covers 12 residues. The CDR3, as DNA: TGTGCCAGTAGTACACGGGGTGAAAAACTGTTTTTT. It is translated as CASSTRGEKLFF.

The chain links TRBV30 to TRBJ1-3; D gene ambiguous. Germline V gene sequence: CDR1 GTSNPN, CDR2 SVGIG (reference sequence). This CDR3 is built from 12 residues. V was trimmed by 3 bases and J by 3 bases, leaving 6 bases between them. The CDR3 DNA is TGTGCCTGGAGACAGAGTGGAAACACCATATATTTT. Translated: CAWRQSGNTIYF.

A single count supports this clone. V and J are TRBV5-1 and TRBJ2-1; 7 bases align to TRBD2. Losses at the gene ends were 4 bases for V and 3 bases for J; bases not matched to a gene: 4. The CDR3 is made up of 14 amino acids. Germline V gene sequence: CDR1 SGHRS, CDR2 YFSETQ. The CDR3 coding sequence is TGCGCCAGCAGCGCTGGGGGGGGCTACAATGAGCAGTTCTTC. As protein: CASSAGGGYNEQFF.

This clone was recorded only once. The chain is built from TRBV7-8 and TRBJ1-1; D call uncertain. V gave up 7 bases and J gave up 5 bases, with 11 bases separating them. This CDR3 contains 12 residues. The V gene's germline CDR1 is SGHVS and CDR2 FQNEAQ. CDR3 residues: CASTSRGTEAFF. The CDR3 DNA is TGTGCCAGCACCTCCCGGGGTACTGAAGCTTTCTTT.

The chain uses TRBV5-5 and TRBJ1-2; D is unresolved. The CDR3 runs 14 residues. Between the trimmed V and J ends, which lost 4 bases and 2 bases, there was a span of 12 bases. CDR1 is SGHKS, CDR2 YYEKEE, per germline (reference sequence). The CDR3 region is CASSHSSSNYGYTF. CDR3 nucleotides: TGTGCCAGCAGCCACAGCTCGTCGAACTATGGCTACACCTTC. Full variable domain (remainder filled in from reference TRBV5-5 and TRBJ1-2): DAGVTQSPTHLIKTRGQQVTLRCSPISGHKSVSWYQQVLGQGPQFIFQYYEKEERGRGNFPDRFSARQFPNYSSELNVNALLLGDSALYLCASSHSSSNYGYTFGSGTRLTVV.

This chain connects TRBV15 to TRBJ2-7, with a possible D match to TRBD2 (5 bases). This CDR3 spans 12 amino acids. V lost 5 bases to trimming and J lost 2 bases, with 7 bases between them. Germline CDR1 and CDR2: LNHNV and YYDKDF (reference sequence). CDR3 bases: TGTGCCACCAGCCGGGGTGCCTACGAGCAGTACTTC. Its translation is CATSRGAYEQYF.

The chain has TRBV30 and TRBJ2-3, with D perhaps TRBD2 (6 bases). The germline V and J ends were trimmed by 0 bases and 4 bases, with 17 bases remaining between them. CDR3 size: 16 residues. Germline CDR1 and CDR2: GTSNPN and SVGIG (reference sequence). Here the CDR3 DNA reads TGTGCCTGGAGTGTACTAGCTCCGGTTGGGGCAGATACGCAGTATTTT. Translated, it gives CAWSVLAPVGADTQYF. Full variable domain (rest looked up from reference TRBV30 and TRBJ2-3): SQTIHQWPATLVQPVGSPLSLECTVEGTSNPNLYWYRQAAGRGLQLLFYSVGIGQISSEVPQNLSASRPQDRQFILSSKKLLLSDSGFYLCAWSVLAPVGADTQYFGPGTRLTVL.

The chain recombines TRBV5-1 with TRBJ2-1; 13 bases are a match to TRBD2. The CDR3 consists of 17 residues. Germline trimming cut 3 bases from V and 1 base from J; bases unmatched to any gene: 4. The germline CDR1 and CDR2 sequences are SGHRS and YFSETQ. CDR3 DNA sequence: TGCGCCAGCAGCTCTGGACTAGCGGGAGCGTCCTACAATGAGCAGTTCTTC. Its protein is CASSSGLAGASYNEQFF.

Turning to this clone: The sample contains more than one DNA sequence encoding this CDR3. This chain connects TRBV2 to TRBJ2-1; 11 nucleotides agree with TRBD2. The length of the CDR3 is 15 residues. The germline CDR1 and CDR2 sequences are SNHLY and FYNNEI. Trimming took 2 bases from V and 7 from J; bases not matched to a gene: 4. The DNA for the CDR3 is TGTGCCAGCAGTGAAATTGGGACTAGCGGAAATGAGCAGTTCTTC. It yields the protein CASSEIGTSGNEQFF.